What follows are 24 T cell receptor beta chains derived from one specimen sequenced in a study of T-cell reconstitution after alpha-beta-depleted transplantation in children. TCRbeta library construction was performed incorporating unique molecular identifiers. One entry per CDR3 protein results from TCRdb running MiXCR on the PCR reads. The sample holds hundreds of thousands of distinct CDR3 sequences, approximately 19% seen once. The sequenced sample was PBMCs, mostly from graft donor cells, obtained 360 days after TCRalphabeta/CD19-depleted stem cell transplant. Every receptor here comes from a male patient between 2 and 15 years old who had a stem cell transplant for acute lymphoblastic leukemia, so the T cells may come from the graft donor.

The chain's CDR3 is CAISGQAGGPDIQYF. In nucleotides, the CDR3 is TGTGCCATCAGTGGACAAGCGGGAGGGCCGGACATTCAGTACTTC. The rearrangement uses TRBV10-3 and TRBJ2-4, with 10 positions matching TRBD2. Germline V CDR1 and CDR2: ENHRY, SYGVKD. Losses at the gene ends were 4 bases for V and 8 bases for J; bases not matched to a gene: 8. This CDR3 has 15 amino acids.

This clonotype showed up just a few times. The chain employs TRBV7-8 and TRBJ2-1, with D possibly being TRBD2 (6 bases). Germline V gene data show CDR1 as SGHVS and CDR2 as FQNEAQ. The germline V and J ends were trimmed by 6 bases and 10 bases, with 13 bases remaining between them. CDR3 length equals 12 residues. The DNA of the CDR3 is TGTGCCAGCAGTTCGGGACTCCGGGAGCAGTTCTTC. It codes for CASSSGLREQFF. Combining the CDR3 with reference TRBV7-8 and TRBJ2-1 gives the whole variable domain GAGVSQSPRYKVAKRGQDVALRCDPISGHVSLFWYQQALGQGPEFLTYFQNEAQLDKSGLPSDRFFAERPEGSVSTLKIQRTQQEDSAVYLCASSSGLREQFFGPGTRLTVL.

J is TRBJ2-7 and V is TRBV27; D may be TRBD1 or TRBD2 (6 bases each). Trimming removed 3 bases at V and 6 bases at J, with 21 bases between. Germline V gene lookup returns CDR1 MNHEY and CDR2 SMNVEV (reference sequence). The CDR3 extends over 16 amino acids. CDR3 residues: CASSFSTGALPFEQYF. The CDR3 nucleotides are TGTGCCAGCAGTTTCTCGACGGGGGCGCTTCCCTTCGAGCAGTACTTC.

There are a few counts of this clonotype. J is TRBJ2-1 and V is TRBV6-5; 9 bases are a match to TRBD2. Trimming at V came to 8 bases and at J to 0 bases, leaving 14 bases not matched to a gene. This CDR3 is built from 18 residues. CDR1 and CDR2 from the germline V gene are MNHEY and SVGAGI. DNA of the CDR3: TGTGCCAGCGTCCTGGGACTAGCCTTTCGCAGCTCCTACAATGAGCAGTTCTTC. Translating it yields CASVLGLAFRSSYNEQFF.

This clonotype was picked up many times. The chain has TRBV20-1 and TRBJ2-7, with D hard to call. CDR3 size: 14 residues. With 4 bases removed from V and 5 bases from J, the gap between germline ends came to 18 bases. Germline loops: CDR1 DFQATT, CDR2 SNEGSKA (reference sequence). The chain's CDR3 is CSAKKGQGLDEQYF. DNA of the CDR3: TGCAGTGCTAAGAAAGGGCAAGGTCTCGACGAGCAGTACTTC.

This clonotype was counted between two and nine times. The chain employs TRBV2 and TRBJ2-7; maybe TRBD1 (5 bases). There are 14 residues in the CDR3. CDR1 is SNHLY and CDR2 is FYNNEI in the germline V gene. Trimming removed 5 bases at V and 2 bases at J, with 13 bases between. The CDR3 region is CASSPQTEPYEQYF. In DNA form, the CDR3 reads TGTGCCAGCAGTCCCCAGACAGAGCCCTACGAGCAGTACTTC.

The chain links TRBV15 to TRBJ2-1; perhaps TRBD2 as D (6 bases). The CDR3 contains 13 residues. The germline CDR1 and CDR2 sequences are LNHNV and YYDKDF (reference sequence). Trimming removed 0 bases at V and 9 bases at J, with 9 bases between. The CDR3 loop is CATSRDRGAEQFF. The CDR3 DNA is TGTGCCACCAGCAGAGATCGCGGGGCTGAGCAGTTCTTC.

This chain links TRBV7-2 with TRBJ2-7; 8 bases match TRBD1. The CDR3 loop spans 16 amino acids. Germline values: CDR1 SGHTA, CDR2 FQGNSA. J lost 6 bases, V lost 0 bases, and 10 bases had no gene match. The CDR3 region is CASSLAMGTGLSEQYF. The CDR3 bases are TGTGCCAGCAGCTTAGCGATGGGGACAGGTCTTAGCGAGCAGTACTTC. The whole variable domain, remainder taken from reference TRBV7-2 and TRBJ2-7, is GAGVSQSPSNKVTEKGKDVELRCDPISGHTALYWYRQSLGQGLEFLIYFQGNSAPDKSGLPSDRFSAERTGGSVSTLTIQRTQQEDSAVYLCASSLAMGTGLSEQYFGPGTRLTVT.

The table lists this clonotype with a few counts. The CDR3 DNA reads TGTGCCAGCAGTTTAGCTGCCGGGCCTTACTATGGCTACACCTTC. It specifies CASSLAAGPYYGYTF. J is TRBJ1-2 and V is TRBV12-3 or TRBV12-4; D is undetermined. The CDR3 totals 15 residues. V gave up 0 bases and J gave up 3 bases, with 11 bases separating them.

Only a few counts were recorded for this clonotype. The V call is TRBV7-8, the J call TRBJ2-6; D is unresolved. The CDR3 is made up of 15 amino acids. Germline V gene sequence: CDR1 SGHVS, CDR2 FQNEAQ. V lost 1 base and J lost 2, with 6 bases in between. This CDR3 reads CASSLVTAGANVLTF. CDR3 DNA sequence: TGTGCCAGCAGCTTAGTTACAGCTGGGGCCAACGTCCTGACTTTC.

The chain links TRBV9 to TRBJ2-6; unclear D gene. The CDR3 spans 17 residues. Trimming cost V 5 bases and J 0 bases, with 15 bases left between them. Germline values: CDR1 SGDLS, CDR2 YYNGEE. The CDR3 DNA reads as TGTGCCAGCAGGGCCTCAGGAGAATTCTCTGGGGCCAACGTCCTGACTTTC. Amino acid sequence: CASRASGEFSGANVLTF.

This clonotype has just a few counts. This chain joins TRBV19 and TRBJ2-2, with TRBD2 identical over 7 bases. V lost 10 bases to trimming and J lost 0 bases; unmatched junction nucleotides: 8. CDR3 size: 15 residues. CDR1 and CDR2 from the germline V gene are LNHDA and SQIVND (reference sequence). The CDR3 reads CAIRIGGANTGELFF. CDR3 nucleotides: TGTGCCATCCGGATTGGGGGGGCGAACACCGGGGAGCTGTTTTTT.

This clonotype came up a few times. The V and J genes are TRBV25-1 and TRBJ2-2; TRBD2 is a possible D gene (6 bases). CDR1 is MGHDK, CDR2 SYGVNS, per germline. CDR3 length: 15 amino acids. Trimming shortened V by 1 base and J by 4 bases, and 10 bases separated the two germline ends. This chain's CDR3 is CASSELEGGTGELFF. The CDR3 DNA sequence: TGTGCCAGCAGTGAATTGGAGGGAGGCACCGGGGAGCTGTTTTTT.

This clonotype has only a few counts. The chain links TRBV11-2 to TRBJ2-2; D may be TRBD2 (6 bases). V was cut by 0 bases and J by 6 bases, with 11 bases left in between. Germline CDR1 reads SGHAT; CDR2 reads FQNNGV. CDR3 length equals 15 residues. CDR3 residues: CASSLEGRKAGELFF. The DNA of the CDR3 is TGTGCCAGCAGCTTAGAGGGGAGGAAGGCCGGGGAGCTGTTTTTT.

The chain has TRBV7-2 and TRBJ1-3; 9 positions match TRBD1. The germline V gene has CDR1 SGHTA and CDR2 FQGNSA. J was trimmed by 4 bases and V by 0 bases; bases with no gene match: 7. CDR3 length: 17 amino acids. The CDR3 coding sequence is TGTGCCAGCAGCTTAGCTGGGGGACAGGGTTCCGGAAACACCATATATTTT. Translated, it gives CASSLAGGQGSGNTIYF. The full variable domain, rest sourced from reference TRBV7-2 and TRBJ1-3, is GAGVSQSPSNKVTEKGKDVELRCDPISGHTALYWYRQSLGQGLEFLIYFQGNSAPDKSGLPSDRFSAERTGGSVSTLTIQRTQQEDSAVYLCASSLAGGQGSGNTIYFGEGSWLTVV.

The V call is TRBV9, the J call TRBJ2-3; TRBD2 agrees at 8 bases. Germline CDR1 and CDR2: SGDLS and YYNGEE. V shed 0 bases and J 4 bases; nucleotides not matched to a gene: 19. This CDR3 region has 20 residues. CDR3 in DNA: TGTGCCAGCAGCGTAGGTCCCGGGACTAGTCGCCTAATTACGTCAGATACGCAGTATTTT. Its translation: CASSVGPGTSRLITSDTQYF.

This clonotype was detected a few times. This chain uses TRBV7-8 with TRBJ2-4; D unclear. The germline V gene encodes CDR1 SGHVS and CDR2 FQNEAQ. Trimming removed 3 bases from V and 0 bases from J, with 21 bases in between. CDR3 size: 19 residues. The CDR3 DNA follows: TGTGCCAGCAGCTTGCGTATCCCCCATGTTGGGGTAGCCAAAAACATTCAGTACTTC. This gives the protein CASSLRIPHVGVAKNIQYF.

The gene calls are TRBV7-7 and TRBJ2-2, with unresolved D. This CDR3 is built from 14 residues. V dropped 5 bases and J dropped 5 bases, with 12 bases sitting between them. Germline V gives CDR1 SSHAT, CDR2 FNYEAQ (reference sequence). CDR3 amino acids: CASSVRTETGELFF. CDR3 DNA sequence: TGTGCCAGCAGCGTTCGGACCGAAACCGGGGAGCTGTTTTTT. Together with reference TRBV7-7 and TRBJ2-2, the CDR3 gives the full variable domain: GAGVSQSPRYKVTKRGQDVTLRCDPISSHATLYWYQQALGQGPEFLTYFNYEAQPDKSGLPSDRFSAERPEGSISTLTIQRTEQRDSAMYRCASSVRTETGELFFGEGSRLTVL.

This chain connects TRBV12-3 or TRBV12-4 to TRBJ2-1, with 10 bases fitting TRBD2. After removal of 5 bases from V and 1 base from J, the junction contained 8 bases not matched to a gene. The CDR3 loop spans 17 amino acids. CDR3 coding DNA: TGTGCCAGCAGTGTCGGGCAGCGGGGGGGGTCCTACAATGAGCAGTTCTTC. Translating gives CASSVGQRGGSYNEQFF.

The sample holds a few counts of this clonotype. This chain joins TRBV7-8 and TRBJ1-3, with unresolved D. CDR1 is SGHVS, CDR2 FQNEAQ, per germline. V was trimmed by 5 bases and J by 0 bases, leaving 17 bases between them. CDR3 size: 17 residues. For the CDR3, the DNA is TGTGCCAGCAGCCCCTCTACTAGTACAAGCTCTGGAAACACCATATATTTT. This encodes CASSPSTSTSSGNTIYF.

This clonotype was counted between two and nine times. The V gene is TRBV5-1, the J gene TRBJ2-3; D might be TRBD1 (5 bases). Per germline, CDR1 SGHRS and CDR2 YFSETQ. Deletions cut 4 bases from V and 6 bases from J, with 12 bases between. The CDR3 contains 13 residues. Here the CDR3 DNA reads TGCGCCAGCAGCCCACAGGATGGGGATACGCAGTATTTT. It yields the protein CASSPQDGDTQYF.

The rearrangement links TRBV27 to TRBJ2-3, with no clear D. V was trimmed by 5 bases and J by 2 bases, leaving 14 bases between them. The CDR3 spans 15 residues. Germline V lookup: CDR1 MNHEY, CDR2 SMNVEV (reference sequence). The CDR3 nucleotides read TGTGCCAGCAGTACCCGGGCCGTACCCACAGATACGCAGTATTTT. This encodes CASSTRAVPTDTQYF.

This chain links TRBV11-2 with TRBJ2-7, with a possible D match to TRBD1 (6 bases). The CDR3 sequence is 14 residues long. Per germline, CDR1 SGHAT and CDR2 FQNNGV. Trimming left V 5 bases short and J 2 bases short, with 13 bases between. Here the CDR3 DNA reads TGTGCCAGCAGCCAGACAGGATTAACCTACGAGCAGTACTTC. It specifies CASSQTGLTYEQYF. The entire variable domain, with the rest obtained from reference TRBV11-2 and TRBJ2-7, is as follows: EAGVAQSPRYKIIEKRQSVAFWCNPISGHATLYWYQQILGQGPKLLIQFQNNGVVDDSQLPKDRFSAERLKGVDSTLKIQPAKLEDSAVYLCASSQTGLTYEQYFGPGTRLTVT.

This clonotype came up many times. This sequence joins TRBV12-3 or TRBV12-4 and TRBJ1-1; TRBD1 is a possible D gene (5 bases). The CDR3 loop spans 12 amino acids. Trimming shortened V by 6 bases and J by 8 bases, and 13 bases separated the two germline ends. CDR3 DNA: TGTGCCAGCAGCCCCCGAGGGGAGGAAGCTTTCTTT. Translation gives CASSPRGEEAFF.